This TCR beta chain emerged from a study of Ad26.COV2.S vaccination and SARS-CoV-2 variants. In the study overall: In the study, Ad26.COV2.S was injected intramuscularly once, or twice 56 days apart.

Assay: immunoSEQ multiplex PCR; the TCRdb copy retains only in-frame clones and omits some. The sample consists of about 320,000 clones, 86% of them appearing once. Treatment indicated: roughly 19 received Ad26.COV2.S at low or high dose, single or two shots; a few received placebo; per-sample allocation not given. Samples were taken on day 63 after the first vaccine or placebo injection. This clone was counted a few times. Sequences were derived from peripheral blood, sampled in a trial of Ad26.COV2.S vaccine versus placebo. This TCR derives from a person aged 18-65 years who received the Ad26.COV2.S COVID-19 vaccine or a placebo.

CDR3 sequence: CASSSGLEISPLHF. CDR3 nucleotides: TGTGCCAGCAGTTCAGGCCTAGAAATTTCACCCCTCCACTTT. The genes are TRBV6-5 and TRBJ1-6; D gene uncertain. The CDR3 contains 14 residues. The germline CDR1 and CDR2 sequences are MNHEY and SVGAGI. V was cut by 4 bases and J by 9 bases, with 13 bases left in between.